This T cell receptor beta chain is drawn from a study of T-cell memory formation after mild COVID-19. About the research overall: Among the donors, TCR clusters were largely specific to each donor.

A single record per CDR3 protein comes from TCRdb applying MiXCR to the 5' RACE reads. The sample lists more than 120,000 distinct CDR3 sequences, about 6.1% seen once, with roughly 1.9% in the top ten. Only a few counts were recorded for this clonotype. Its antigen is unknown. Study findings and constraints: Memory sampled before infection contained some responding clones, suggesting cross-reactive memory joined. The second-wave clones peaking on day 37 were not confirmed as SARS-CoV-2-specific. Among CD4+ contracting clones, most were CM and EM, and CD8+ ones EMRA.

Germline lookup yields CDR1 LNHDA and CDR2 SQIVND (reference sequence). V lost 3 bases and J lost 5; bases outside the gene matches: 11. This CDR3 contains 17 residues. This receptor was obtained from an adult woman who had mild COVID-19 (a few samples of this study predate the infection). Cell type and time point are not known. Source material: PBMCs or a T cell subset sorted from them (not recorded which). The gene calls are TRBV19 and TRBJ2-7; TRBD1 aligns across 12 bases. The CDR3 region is CASSILRGQGARNEQYF. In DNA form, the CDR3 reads TGTGCCAGTAGTATCCTCCGGGGACAGGGGGCGAGGAACGAGCAGTACTTC.